Sequencing of this T cell receptor (beta chain) was carried out in a study of cytomegalovirus exposure and HLA in healthy donors. Study-wide context: Prior work identified more than 90 million unique TCR beta sequences in roughly 180 million T cells.

It was with 60 Vbeta and 13 Jbeta primers that the PCR ran. Profiling relied on immunoSEQ multiplex PCR, and the TCRdb table lists in-frame clones only, not all of them. The sample lists 150,000 to 190,000 clones; around 80% were seen once. Germline CDR1 is SGHTA and CDR2 is FQGNSA. Germline trimming cut 3 bases from V and 6 bases from J; bases unmatched to any gene: 15. The CDR3 spans 19 residues. This TCR derives from a man in his late teens or twenties in good health and CMV-seronegative. V gene TRBV7-2 combines with J gene TRBJ2-3; 13 nucleotides match TRBD2. The sequencing input was PBMCs. The chain's CDR3 is CASSLFPTSGRPRFDTQYF. DNA for the CDR3: TGTGCCAGCAGCTTGTTTCCGACTAGCGGGAGGCCCCGTTTCGATACGCAGTATTTT. The full variable domain, its missing parts supplied by reference TRBV7-2 and TRBJ2-3, is GAGVSQSPSNKVTEKGKDVELRCDPISGHTALYWYRQSLGQGLEFLIYFQGNSAPDKSGLPSDRFSAERTGGSVSTLTIQRTQQEDSAVYLCASSLFPTSGRPRFDTQYFGPGTRLTVL.